This T cell receptor delta chain was sequenced for a study of Vδ1+ human thymocytes (dated by TCRdb to 2017 to 2018). Describing the broader study: As a data resource, the study described the mRNA-level TRG and TRD CDR3 repertoires found in highly purified Vdelta1+ thymocytes taken from young children. Validation of the multiplex-based CDR3 amplicon strategy against 5'RACE-based CDR3 amplicon generation methods had been performed previously. Beyond this particular receptor, the publication reports: Numerous TRG clonotypes were shared among donors (up to about 6.9x10^3), while TRD repertoires were essentially private (a maximum of about 100 shared). The thymic TRG and TRD repertoires appeared highly polyclonal, with Gaussian CDR3 length distributions, in contrast to the oligoclonal repertoires of peripheral blood. Despite high sort purity, about 20% of thymic TRD sequences were Vdelta2 (and few Vdelta3), unlike peripheral blood Vdelta1+ controls. Because no clustering by age or sex was observed, donors were not stratified by these variables in the analyses. Because unexpected Vdelta2 sequences could lead to misinterpretation of bulk repertoire data, the authors recommended using highly purified populations and single-cell validation.

RNA was isolated using the RNeasy mini kit, and reverse transcription was performed with Superscript III. CDR3 amplicons were generated by multiplex PCR with pooled V-gene forward primers and a constant-region reverse primer carrying Illumina adaptor overhangs. After gel purification, amplicons were indexed with Nextera index primers over about 8 extra PCR cycles and were then purified with AMPure XP beads. Sequencing of the libraries was done on an Illumina MiSeq using paired-end 250 bp reads, dual indexing and a roughly 18% PhiX spike-in. Per the source publication's procedure: Reads were quality checked with FastQC, and TRG read pairs were merged with ea-utils fastq-join. Annotation of sequences was performed with IMGT/HighV-QUEST, only productive sequences with unambiguous V-gene assignment were retained, and clonotypes were defined by identical CDR3 sequence. For downstream analysis, VDJtools 1.1.1, tcR 2.2.3, Treemap and vegan Shannon diversity in R 3.4.4 were used. Identical DNA sequences were merged into single rows after TCRdb reprocessed the public reads with CATT. The V and J calls come from TCRdb's annotation, not from the publication. This sample has 20,000 to 25,000 delta-chain clones in its table, and about 29% of those were observed once. Around 1.5% of the sample comes from the top ten.

Thymic samples were depleted of alphabeta T cells, then CD3+ TCRVdelta1+ TCRVdelta2- thymocytes were FACS-sorted. Sorted Vdelta1+ thymocyte purity ranged from about 98% to 99.6%. Thymic specimens were obtained from several paediatric patients, aged from roughly 5 days to 16 months, who were undergoing corrective cardiac surgery. After the thymic tissue was dispersed, mononuclear cells were isolated using a Histopaque-1077 density gradient. For staining, the antibodies used were anti-TCRVdelta1 clone TS8.2, anti-TCRVdelta2 clone B6, anti-CD3 clone HIT3a and anti-TCRalphabeta clone IP26. A few counts support this clone. What antigen it recognizes has not been identified. The record has no base qualities; no much larger clone is one base away. Compared with germline, V lacks 0 bases and J lacks 3 bases; bases without a gene match: 22. CDR1 TSWWSYY and CDR2 QGS are derived from the germline V gene. The CDR3 runs 22 amino acids, cysteine and phenylalanine included. Kept here is only the CDR3 DNA, which spans 66 bases and is read in frame from base 1.

Sequencing input: Vdelta1+ gamma-delta thymocytes from the thymus. The meaning of the sample's cell subset or site label: FACS-sorted CD3+ TCRalphabeta- TCRVdelta1+ TCRVdelta2- thymocytes. The TCR originated in a boy younger than two who had congenital heart surgery. The chain is made from TRDV1 and TRDJ1; 10 junctional bases match TRDD3. This receptor has the CDR3 CALGELGLPFTGGWGRADKLIF. The nucleotide sequence is given as TGTGCTCTTGGGGAACTAGGCCTTCCCTTTACTGGGGGATGGGGTCGCGCCGATAAACTCATCTTT.